This T cell receptor (beta chain) emerged from a study of human T cells and chemical hapten exposure. At the level of the study: How much TCR each sample yielded varied, mostly because pooled library volumes differed slightly.

The CDR3 consists of 12 residues. Germline V gives CDR1 MRHNA, CDR2 SNTAGT. V was shortened by 7 bases and J by 0 bases, with 6 bases between the two germline ends. The study's library attached unique molecular identifiers to single cDNA molecules. TCRdb reprocessed the 5' RACE reads via MiXCR and lists one record per CDR3 protein. The sample shows 130,000 or so distinct CDR3 sequences, about 4.3% of them seen only once. Total RNA was isolated from whole blood that had not been fractionated. The rearrangement links TRBV6-4 to TRBJ1-2; D is ambiguous. The origin of this receptor is a female donor in good health. The CDR3 here is CASNGPNYGYTF. CDR3 DNA: TGTGCCAGCAACGGCCCTAACTATGGCTACACCTTC.